The 10 T cell receptor beta chains listed next were all sequenced from one sample in a study of blood T cells in healthy people across ages. The use of a sample-barcoded 5' primer and a J-beta primer mix characterized a second PCR of roughly 7 to 11 cycles. TCRdb re-called the 5' RACE reads through MiXCR, storing one row per CDR3 protein. In the table there are about 290,000 distinct CDR3 sequences, around 30% of which are singletons. Sample: blood. These receptor sequences come from a woman between 65 and 79 years old in good health.

This clonotype was found many times. V is TRBV6-5 and J is TRBJ1-4, with TRBD1 identical over 8 bases. Germline lookup yields CDR1 MNHEY and CDR2 SVGAGI. The CDR3 sequence is 15 residues long. With 4 bases clipped from V and 6 bases from J, the junction kept 7 bases outside the gene matches. CDR3 sequence reads: CASSSGGQGYEKLFF. CDR3 bases: TGTGCCAGCAGTTCAGGAGGACAGGGCTATGAAAAACTGTTTTTT.

This chain links TRBV4-1 with TRBJ2-1; TRBD2 is a possible D gene (5 bases). Trimming removed 4 bases from V and 0 bases from J, with 16 bases in between. This CDR3 contains 17 residues. Looked up from germline, CDR1 is MGHRA and CDR2 is YSYEKL. This CDR3 is CASSPSGAASSYNEQFF. The CDR3 region has the DNA TGCGCCAGCAGCCCAAGCGGAGCAGCGAGCTCCTACAATGAGCAGTTCTTC.

V and J are TRBV20-1 and TRBJ1-6, with TRBD1 as a possible D gene (5 bases). Per the germline V gene, CDR1 is DFQATT and CDR2 is SNEGSKA (reference sequence). CDR3 size: 16 residues. V dropped 1 base and J dropped 7 bases, with 17 bases sitting between them. CDR3 sequence (DNA): TGCAGTGCTAGAGCCCCGGGGGTGACGAGGAATTCACCCCTCCACTTT. It translates to CSARAPGVTRNSPLHF.

A few counts support this clonotype. The V gene is TRBV11-2, the J gene TRBJ2-5; 10 bases match TRBD1. The DNA end is a closer match to TRBJ2-1, so the J assignment may be wrong. CDR3 length equals 15 residues. From germline, CDR1 is SGHAT and CDR2 FQNNGV. The CDR3 protein is CASSPGTGVNNEQFF. The CDR3 DNA is TGTGCCAGCAGCCCCGGGACAGGGGTGAACAATGAGCAGTTCTTC.

The genes are TRBV20-1 and TRBJ2-7, with a weak D call TRBD2 (6 bases). The CDR3 extends over 13 amino acids. Trimming took off 2 bases at V and 2 bases at J, with 10 bases between the two ends. Germline V gene sequence: CDR1 DFQATT, CDR2 SNEGSKA (reference sequence). The chain's CDR3 is CSARTAGAYEQYF. CDR3 DNA: TGCAGTGCTAGAACAGCGGGCGCCTACGAGCAGTACTTC.

The sample holds one count of this clonotype. The rearrangement uses TRBV4-3 and TRBJ1-2; 7 bases map to TRBD1. Germline V gene data show CDR1 as LGHNA and CDR2 as YSLEER. The junction had 7 bases not matched to a gene; V was cut back by 4 bases and J by 2 bases. CDR3 length equals 15 residues. The CDR3 region has the DNA TGCGCCAGCAGCCCCCGCGGGACAGACAACTATGGCTACACCTTC. This translates into CASSPRGTDNYGYTF.

This clonotype was recorded a few times. The chain couples TRBV7-2 to TRBJ1-4; D uncertain. The V gene lost 1 base and the J gene lost 6 bases, with 6 bases spanning the gap. The germline V gene has CDR1 SGHTA and CDR2 FQGNSA. This CDR3 has 13 residues. The CDR3 sequence is CASSLVMDEKLFF. The CDR3 DNA reads as TGTGCCAGCAGCTTAGTGATGGATGAAAAACTGTTTTTT.

The CDR3 loop reads CASSATPASGRPHQKFF. The CDR3 DNA reads as TGTGCCAGCAGCGCCACACCGGCTAGCGGGAGGCCCCACCAGAAGTTCTTC. This rearrangement joins TRBV7-3 to TRBJ2-1; TRBD2 matches at 11 bases. CDR3 length equals 17 residues. The J segment lost 14 bases and the V segment lost 5 bases, leaving 20 bases of the junction unmatched. Germline CDR1 SGHTA, CDR2 FQGTGA.

The gene calls are TRBV7-2 and TRBJ2-5; TRBD1 matches 7 bases. The CDR3 consists of 15 residues. V shed 5 bases, J shed 2 bases, and the junction held 8 bases outside the gene matches. Germline CDR1 reads SGHTA; CDR2 reads FQGNSA. The CDR3 DNA is TGTGCCAGCAGCAGACACCGGGACAGACAAGAGACCCAGTACTTC. Protein: CASSRHRDRQETQYF.

The chain has TRBV15 and TRBJ2-1, with 10 positions matching TRBD1. The CDR3 loop spans 14 amino acids. Germline CDR1 is LNHNV and CDR2 is YYDKDF (reference sequence). Trimming cost V 5 bases and J 4 bases; bases outside gene matches: 2. For the CDR3, the DNA is TGTGCCACCAGCGGGGGACAGGGGTACAATGAGCAGTTCTTC. It specifies CATSGGQGYNEQFF.